The 6 T cell receptor beta chains below were found in one sample sequenced in a study of blood T cells in healthy people across ages. Primed by a sample-barcoded 5' primer and a J-beta primer mix, a second PCR proceeded for 7 to 11 cycles. TCRdb called the 5' RACE reads again in MiXCR, with one record for every CDR3 protein. The sample records hundreds of thousands of distinct CDR3 sequences, approximately 40% being singletons. Material for sequencing was blood. Receptors were obtained from an elderly man in good health.

About this clonotype itself: Mismatch with germline at one junction end may stem from a read error. J is TRBJ1-6 and V is TRBV18; D unclear. There are 19 residues in the CDR3. CDR1 and CDR2 (germline): KGHSH, LQKENI. This CDR3 is CASSPISTPSKGYNSPPHF. The CDR3 nucleotides are TGTGCCAGCTCACCCATCTCTACTCCATCAAAGGGCTATAATTCACCCCCCCACTTT. The complete variable domain, with remaining parts taken from reference TRBV18 and TRBJ1-6, reads NAGVMQNPRHLVRRRGQEARLRCSPMKGHSHVYWYRQLPEEGLKFMVYLQKENIIDESGMPKERFSAEFPKEGPSILRIQQVVRGDSAAYFCASSPISTPSKGYNSPPHFGNGTRLTVT.

The gene calls are TRBV28 and TRBJ2-5, with D perhaps given as TRBD1 or TRBD2 (5 bases each). Matching the DNA end better, TRBJ2-7 makes the J call doubtful. The CDR3 runs 12 residues. Germline V gene lookup returns CDR1 MDHEN and CDR2 SYDVKM. The CDR3 reads CASRPRGCEQYF. The CDR3 coding sequence is TGTGCCAGCAGACCACGGGGCTGCGAGCAGTACTTC.

The chain uses TRBV28 and TRBJ2-1; 10 nucleotides agree with TRBD2. There are 16 residues in the CDR3. The V and J ends lost 4 bases and 4 bases, in that order; junction bases with no gene match: 7. Per germline, CDR1 MDHEN and CDR2 SYDVKM. CDR3 residues: CASSSPSSGGYNEQFF. CDR3 sequence (DNA): TGTGCCAGCAGTTCCCCTTCTAGCGGGGGTTACAATGAGCAGTTCTTC.

V is TRBV5-1 and J is TRBJ2-2; D is unresolved. The ends were cut back, 0 bases at V and 2 bases at J, with 14 bases in the middle. The CDR3 spans 17 residues. Germline V gene lookup returns CDR1 SGHRS and CDR2 YFSETQ. CDR3 coding DNA: TGCGCCAGCAGCTTGGAGGTCTGGCAGACCAACACCGGGGAGCTGTTTTTT. It codes for CASSLEVWQTNTGELFF.

In this sample, this clonotype turned up a few times. A much more abundant neighbour one base away suggests this may be a read error. The chain links TRBV28 to TRBJ2-5, with TRBD2 matching 8 bases. From germline, CDR1 is MDHEN and CDR2 SYDVKM. The V segment lost 7 bases and the J segment 11 bases; nucleotides outside the gene matches: 15. The CDR3 has 14 residues. CDR3: CASTPGLSGSEQYF. The CDR3 nucleotides read TGTGCCAGCACTCCCGGGCTAAGCGGGAGTGAGCAGTACTTC.

This clonotype was seen more than once but under ten times. V usage is TRBV20-1 and J usage is TRBJ2-1; TRBD2 aligns across 11 bases. Germline-derived CDR1 and CDR2 are DFQATT and SNEGSKA (reference sequence). The trim removed 6 bases at V and 10 bases at J, leaving 17 bases unmatched. The CDR3 extends over 16 amino acids. In DNA form, the CDR3 reads TGCAGTGCAACCCCTAGACTAGCGGGGAAGACGGTGGAGCAGTTCTTC. Its protein is CSATPRLAGKTVEQFF.